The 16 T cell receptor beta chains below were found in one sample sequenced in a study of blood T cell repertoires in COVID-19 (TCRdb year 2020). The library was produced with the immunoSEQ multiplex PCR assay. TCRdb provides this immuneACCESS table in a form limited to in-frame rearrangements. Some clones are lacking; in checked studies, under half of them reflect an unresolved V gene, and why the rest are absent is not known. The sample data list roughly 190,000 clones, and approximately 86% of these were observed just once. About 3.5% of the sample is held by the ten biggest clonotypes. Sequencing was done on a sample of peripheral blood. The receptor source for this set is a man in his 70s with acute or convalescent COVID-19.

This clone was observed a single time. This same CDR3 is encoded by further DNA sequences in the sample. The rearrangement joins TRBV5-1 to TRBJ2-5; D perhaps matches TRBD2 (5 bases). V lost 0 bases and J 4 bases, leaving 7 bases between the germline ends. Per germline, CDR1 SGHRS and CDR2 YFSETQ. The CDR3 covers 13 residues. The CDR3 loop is CASSLEGRETQYF. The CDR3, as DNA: TGCGCCAGCAGCTTGGAAGGGAGAGAGACCCAGTACTTC.

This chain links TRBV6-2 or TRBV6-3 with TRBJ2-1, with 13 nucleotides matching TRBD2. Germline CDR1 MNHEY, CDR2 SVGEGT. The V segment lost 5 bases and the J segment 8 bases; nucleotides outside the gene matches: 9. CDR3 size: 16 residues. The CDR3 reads CASSRAGTSGTDEQFF. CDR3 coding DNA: TGTGCCAGCAGTCGAGCCGGGACTAGCGGGACCGATGAGCAGTTCTTC.

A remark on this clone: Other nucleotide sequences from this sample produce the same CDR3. CDR3 region: CASSLAGSRLTEQYF. The CDR3 bases are TGCGCCAGCAGCTTGGCAGGTTCTCGCCTCACCGAGCAGTACTTC. The chain carries TRBV5-1 and TRBJ2-7; D uncertain. CDR1 and CDR2 (germline): SGHRS, YFSETQ. V lost 0 bases to trimming and J lost 6 bases, with 16 bases between them. The CDR3 covers 15 residues.

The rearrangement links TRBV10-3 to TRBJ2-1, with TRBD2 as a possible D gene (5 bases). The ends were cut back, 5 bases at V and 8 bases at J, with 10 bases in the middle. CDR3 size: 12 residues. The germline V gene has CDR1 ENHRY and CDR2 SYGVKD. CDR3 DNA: TGTGCCATCAGTCTAGAGAGGGATGAGCAGTTCTTC. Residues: CAISLERDEQFF.

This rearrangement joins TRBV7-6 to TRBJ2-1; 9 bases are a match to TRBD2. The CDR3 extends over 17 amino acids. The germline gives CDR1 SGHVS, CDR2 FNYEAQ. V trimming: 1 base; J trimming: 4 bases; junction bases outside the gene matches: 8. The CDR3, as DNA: TGTGCCAGCAGCTTAGACCTAGCGGGGTCGGGGTACAATGAGCAGTTCTTC. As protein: CASSLDLAGSGYNEQFF.

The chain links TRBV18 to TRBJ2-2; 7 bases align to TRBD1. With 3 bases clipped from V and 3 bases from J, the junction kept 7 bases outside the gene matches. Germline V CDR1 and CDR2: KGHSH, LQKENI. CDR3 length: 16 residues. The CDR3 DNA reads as TGTGCCAGCTCACCGATAAACAGGGGCCACACCGGGGAGCTGTTTTTT. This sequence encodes CASSPINRGHTGELFF. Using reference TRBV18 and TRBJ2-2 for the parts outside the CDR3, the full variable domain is NAGVMQNPRHLVRRRGQEARLRCSPMKGHSHVYWYRQLPEEGLKFMVYLQKENIIDESGMPKERFSAEFPKEGPSILRIQQVVRGDSAAYFCASSPINRGHTGELFFGEGSRLTVL.

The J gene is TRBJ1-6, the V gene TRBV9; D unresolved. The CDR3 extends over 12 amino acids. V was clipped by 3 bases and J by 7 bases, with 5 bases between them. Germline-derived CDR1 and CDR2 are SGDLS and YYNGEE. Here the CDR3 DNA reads TGTGCCAGCAGCGCCGAGAATTCACCCCTCCACTTT. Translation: CASSAENSPLHF.

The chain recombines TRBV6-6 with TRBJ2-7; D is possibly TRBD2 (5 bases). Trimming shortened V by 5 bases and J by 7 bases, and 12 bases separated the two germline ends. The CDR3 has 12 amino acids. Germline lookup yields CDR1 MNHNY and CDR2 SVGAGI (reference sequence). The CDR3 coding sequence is TGTGCCAGCAGTATCTGGAGCGGTGAGCAGTACTTC. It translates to CASSIWSGEQYF.

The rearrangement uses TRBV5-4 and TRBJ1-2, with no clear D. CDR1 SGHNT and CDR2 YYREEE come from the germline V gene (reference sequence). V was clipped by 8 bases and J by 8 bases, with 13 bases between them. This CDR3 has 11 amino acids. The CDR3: CASRTGEGYTF. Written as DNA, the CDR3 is TGTGCCAGTAGGACTGGGGAAGGCTACACCTTC.

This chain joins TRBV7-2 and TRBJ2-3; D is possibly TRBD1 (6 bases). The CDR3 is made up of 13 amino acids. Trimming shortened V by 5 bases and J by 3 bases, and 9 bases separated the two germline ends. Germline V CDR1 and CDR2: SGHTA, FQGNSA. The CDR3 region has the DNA TGTGCCAGCAGCGGCCAGGGGACAGATACGCAGTATTTT. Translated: CASSGQGTDTQYF.

CDR3: CSVGGDPLYEQYF. CDR3 DNA: TGCAGCGTGGGGGGGGACCCCCTCTACGAGCAGTACTTC. The chain couples TRBV29-1 to TRBJ2-7; the match to TRBD2 covers 7 bases. The trim removed 6 bases at V and 3 bases at J, leaving 8 bases unmatched. CDR3 size: 13 residues. CDR1 is SQVTM, CDR2 ANQGSEA, per germline.

The CDR3 bases are TGTGCCAGCAGCTTAAGGCCTAGCGGGACCGGGGAGCTGTTTTTT. Translated: CASSLRPSGTGELFF. The chain combines TRBV7-2 with TRBJ2-2; TRBD2 matches 8 bases. Germline V lookup: CDR1 SGHTA, CDR2 FQGNSA. J gave up 5 bases and V 2 bases, and 4 bases lay outside the gene matches. The CDR3 has 15 residues. The full variable domain, in which reference TRBV7-2 and TRBJ2-2 provide the parts outside the CDR3, is GAGVSQSPSNKVTEKGKDVELRCDPISGHTALYWYRQSLGQGLEFLIYFQGNSAPDKSGLPSDRFSAERTGGSVSTLTIQRTQQEDSAVYLCASSLRPSGTGELFFGEGSRLTVL.

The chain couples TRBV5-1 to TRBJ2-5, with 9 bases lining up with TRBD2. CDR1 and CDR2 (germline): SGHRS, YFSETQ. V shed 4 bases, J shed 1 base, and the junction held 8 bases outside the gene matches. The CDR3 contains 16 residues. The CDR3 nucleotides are TGCGCCAGCAGCGGCGCGGGGGGGCCGATCCAAGAGACCCAGTACTTC. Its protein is CASSGAGGPIQETQYF. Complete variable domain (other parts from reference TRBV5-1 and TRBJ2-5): KAGVTQTPRYLIKTRGQQVTLSCSPISGHRSVSWYQQTPGQGLQFLFEYFSETQRNKGNFPGRFSGRQFSNSRSEMNVSTLELGDSALYLCASSGAGGPIQETQYFGPGTRLLVL.

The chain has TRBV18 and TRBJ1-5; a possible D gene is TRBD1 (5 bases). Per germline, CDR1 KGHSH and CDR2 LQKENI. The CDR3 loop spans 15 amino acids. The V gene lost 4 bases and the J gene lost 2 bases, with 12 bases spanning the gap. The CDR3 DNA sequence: TGTGCCAGCTCACAGGGGCCCATTGGCAATCAGCCCCAGCATTTT. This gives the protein CASSQGPIGNQPQHF.

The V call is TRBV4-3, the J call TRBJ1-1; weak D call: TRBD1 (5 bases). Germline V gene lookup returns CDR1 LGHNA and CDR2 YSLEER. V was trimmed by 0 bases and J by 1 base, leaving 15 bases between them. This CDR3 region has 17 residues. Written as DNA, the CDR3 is TGCGCCAGCAGCCAAGATCCCAGGGTAAAGGGGAACACTGAAGCTTTCTTT. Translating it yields CASSQDPRVKGNTEAFF.

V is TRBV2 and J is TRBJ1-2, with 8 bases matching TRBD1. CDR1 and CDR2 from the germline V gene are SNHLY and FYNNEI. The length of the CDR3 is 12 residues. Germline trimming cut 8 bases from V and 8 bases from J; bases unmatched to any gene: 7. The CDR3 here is CASVDRANGYTF. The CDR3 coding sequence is TGTGCCAGCGTGGACAGGGCGAACGGCTACACCTTC.